This T cell receptor (beta chain) was captured by sequencing in a study of T cells after somatic rescue of genetic block (dated by TCRdb to about 2020). About the investigation overall: The study assessed how robust, over the long term, a T-cell system was when the system had developed through somatic rescue of a genetic block in T-cell development.

Notes on this clone: Its specific antigen is unknown. Base qualities are not provided; no much larger clone lies one nucleotide away.

V and J lose 3 bases and 1 base, and a span of 13 bases separates them. According to the germline V gene (reference sequence), CDR1 reads SGHNT and CDR2 reads YYREEE. The CDR3 holds 15 amino acids from the cysteine to the phenylalanine. The sequence is cut down to CDR3 DNA, 45 bases in frame from base 1. Libraries came from the immunoSEQ multiplex PCR assay. The source is immuneACCESS, and TCRdb retained only in-frame sequences with V and J called. Part of the clones is not carried over; for the studies checked, unresolved V genes explain less than half of this, and the remainder is unexplained. The sample table lists some 68,000 clones, under 95% of them with a count of one. Of the sample, 2.8% falls within the top ten clones.

The TCR comes from a man aged 30 to 39. The receptor chain draws on TRBV5-4 and TRBJ2-5, and TRBD2 may be the D gene, going by 5 matching bases. Sequencing was done on a sample of peripheral blood mononuclear cells (PBMCs). In nucleotides, the sequence is TGTGCCAGCAGCTCAGCCTCCGGGGTCCAAGAGACCCAGTACTTC. This is translated as CASSSASGVQETQYF. Extended through the reference TRBV5-4 and TRBJ2-5 proteins, this CDR3 yields the full variable domain: ETGVTQSPTHLIKTRGQQVTLRCSSQSGHNTVSWYQQALGQGPQFIFQYYREEENGRGNFPPRFSGLQFPNYSSELNVNALELDDSALYLCASSSASGVQETQYFGPGTRLLVL.